The next 8 T cell receptor beta chains were all read from a single sample in a study of control samples from healthy donors and cancer patients. Profiled with immunoSEQ multiplex PCR; TCRdb holds only in-frame clones, not every one. Seen here are about 160,000 clones, about 94% observed once, and the top ten hold around 15%. Sequencing was done on a sample of PBMCs. Source of these receptors: a man in his sixties with colorectal cancer.

The chain carries TRBV5-6 and TRBJ2-7; D is tentatively TRBD1 or TRBD2 (5 bases each). This CDR3 has 14 amino acids. Trimming stripped 0 bases from V and 0 bases from J, with 7 bases between. Germline CDR1 is SGHDT and CDR2 is YYEEEE. CDR3 nucleotides: TGTGCCAGCAGCTTGGGGGGGAGCTCCTACGAGCAGTACTTC. It yields the protein CASSLGGSSYEQYF. The full variable domain, rest sourced from reference TRBV5-6 and TRBJ2-7, is DAGVTQSPTHLIKTRGQQVTLRCSPKSGHDTVSWYQQALGQGPQFIFQYYEEEERQRGNFPDRFSGHQFPNYSSELNVNALLLGDSALYLCASSLGGSSYEQYFGPGTRLTVT.

The chain employs TRBV27 and TRBJ1-5, with D uncertain. The V gene lost 2 bases and the J gene lost 2 bases, with 4 bases spanning the gap. CDR3 length: 13 amino acids. Germline lookup yields CDR1 MNHEY and CDR2 SMNVEV (reference sequence). The CDR3 region has the DNA TGTGCCAGCAGTTTACAGCGCAATCAGCCCCAGCATTTT. This gives the protein CASSLQRNQPQHF.

V gene TRBV6-6 combines with J gene TRBJ2-7; no reliable D call. With 4 bases removed from V and 0 bases from J, the gap between germline ends came to 4 bases. The germline gives CDR1 MNHNY, CDR2 SVGAGI (reference sequence). The length of the CDR3 is 12 residues. CDR3 bases: TGTGCCAGCAGTTCGAGCTCCTACGAGCAGTACTTC. Protein sequence: CASSSSSYEQYF.

V gene TRBV19 combines with J gene TRBJ1-4; D unclear. The CDR3 totals 16 residues. Germline V gene sequence: CDR1 LNHDA, CDR2 SQIVND (reference sequence). Trimming cost V 5 bases and J 5 bases, with 18 bases left between them. CDR3 coding DNA: TGTGCCAGTAGTCCGCCCCGACACGGAAAAAATGAAAAACTGTTTTTT. Its translation is CASSPPRHGKNEKLFF.

The J gene is TRBJ2-1, the V gene TRBV5-1, with TRBD2 identical over 9 bases. The CDR3 covers 16 residues. CDR1 is SGHRS, CDR2 YFSETQ, per germline. With 6 bases clipped from V and 4 bases from J, the junction kept 11 bases outside the gene matches. CDR3 DNA: TGCGCCAGCACGCGGATGAGCGGGGGGCTTTACAATGAGCAGTTCTTC. The encoded protein is CASTRMSGGLYNEQFF.

The chain uses TRBV5-1 and TRBJ2-7; 10 nucleotides line up with TRBD1. CDR3 size: 15 residues. CDR1 is SGHRS and CDR2 is YFSETQ in the germline V gene. Unmatched junction bases numbered 10, after V lost 4 bases and J lost 6 bases. The CDR3 protein is CASSIGQGVRGEQYF. As DNA, the CDR3 is TGCGCCAGCAGCATAGGACAGGGGGTCCGGGGCGAGCAGTACTTC.

The chain uses TRBV9 and TRBJ2-5; 9 positions agree with TRBD1. This CDR3 has 15 amino acids. V lost 0 bases, J lost 5 bases, and 5 bases stayed unmatched. Per germline, CDR1 SGDLS and CDR2 YYNGEE. This CDR3 reads CASSVARTGDETQYF. DNA of the CDR3: TGTGCCAGCAGCGTAGCCCGGACAGGGGACGAGACCCAGTACTTC.

This clone was recorded only once. The chain links TRBV28 to TRBJ2-7, with a possible D match to TRBD2 (6 bases). Germline assignment: CDR1 MDHEN and CDR2 SYDVKM. The ends were cut back, 5 bases at V and 0 bases at J, with 14 bases in the middle. The CDR3 covers 15 residues. CDR3 sequence (DNA): TGTGCCAGCAGTCTCGGGACTGTGAGCTCCTACGAGCAGTACTTC. Protein: CASSLGTVSSYEQYF.